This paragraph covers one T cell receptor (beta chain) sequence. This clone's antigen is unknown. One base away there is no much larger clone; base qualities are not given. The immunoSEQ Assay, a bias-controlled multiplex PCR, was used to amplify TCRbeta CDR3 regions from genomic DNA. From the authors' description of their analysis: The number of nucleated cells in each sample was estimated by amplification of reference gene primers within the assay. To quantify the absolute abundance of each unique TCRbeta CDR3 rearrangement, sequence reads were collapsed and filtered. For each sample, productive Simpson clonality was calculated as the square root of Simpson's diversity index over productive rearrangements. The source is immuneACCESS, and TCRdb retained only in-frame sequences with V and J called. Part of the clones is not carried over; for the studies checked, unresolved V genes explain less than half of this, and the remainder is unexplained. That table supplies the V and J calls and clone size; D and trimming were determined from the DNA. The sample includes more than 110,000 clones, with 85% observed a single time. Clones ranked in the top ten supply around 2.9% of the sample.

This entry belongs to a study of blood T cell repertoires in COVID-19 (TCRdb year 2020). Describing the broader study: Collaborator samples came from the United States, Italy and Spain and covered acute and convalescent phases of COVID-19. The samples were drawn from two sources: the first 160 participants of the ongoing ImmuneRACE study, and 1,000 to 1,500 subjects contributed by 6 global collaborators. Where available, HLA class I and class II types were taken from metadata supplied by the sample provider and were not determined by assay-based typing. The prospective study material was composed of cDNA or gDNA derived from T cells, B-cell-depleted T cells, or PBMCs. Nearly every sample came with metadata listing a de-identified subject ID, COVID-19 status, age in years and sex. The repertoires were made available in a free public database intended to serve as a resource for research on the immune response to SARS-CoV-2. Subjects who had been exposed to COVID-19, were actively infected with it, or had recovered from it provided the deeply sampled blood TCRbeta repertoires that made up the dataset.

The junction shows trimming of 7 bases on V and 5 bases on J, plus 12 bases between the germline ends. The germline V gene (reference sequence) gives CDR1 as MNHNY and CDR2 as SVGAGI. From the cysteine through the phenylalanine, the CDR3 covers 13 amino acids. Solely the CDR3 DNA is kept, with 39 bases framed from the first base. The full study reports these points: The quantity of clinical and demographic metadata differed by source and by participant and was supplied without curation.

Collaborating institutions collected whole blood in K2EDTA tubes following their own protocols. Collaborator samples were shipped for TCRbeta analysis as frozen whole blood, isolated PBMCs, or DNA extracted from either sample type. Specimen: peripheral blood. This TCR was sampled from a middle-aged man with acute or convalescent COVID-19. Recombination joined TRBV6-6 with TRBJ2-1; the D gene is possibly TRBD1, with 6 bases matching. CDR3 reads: CASKGGSDNEQFF. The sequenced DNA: TGTGCCAGCAAAGGGGGATCGGACAATGAGCAGTTCTTC.